This T cell receptor beta chain was captured by sequencing in a study of OX40 agonist ivuxolimab in advanced cancers. Turning to the study itself: Dose-escalation patients had hepatocellular carcinoma, melanoma, renal cell or head and neck cancer. Allowance was made for prior anti-PD-1, anti-PD-L1 or anti-CTLA-4 therapy, and approximately 40% had some.

Study-level findings and limits: Mean expanded clone counts were higher in CD8+ than CD4+ T cells.

Worth noting for this clone: Its specificity is not known.

Clones were sequenced by immunoSEQ multiplex PCR, and TCRdb holds only the in-frame ones, with some missing. This table has fewer than 85,000 clones, approximately 90% appearing once. The CDR3 length is 15 residues. With autoimmune disease history or systemic immunosuppression, patients were excluded. The J gene is TRBJ2-7, the V gene TRBV21-1. TRBV21-1 represents a pseudogene. This clonotype was sampled from an adult with an advanced solid tumor such as melanoma, head and neck, liver or kidney cancer. The sequenced sample was CD4+ or CD8+ T cells sorted from blood, obtained in a trial of the OX40 agonist ivuxolimab. DNA for the CDR3: TGTGCCAGCAGCAAAATGAGTCGCAGGAGCTACGAGCAGTACTTC. This translates into CASSKMSRRSYEQYF.